Below are 19 T cell receptor beta chains sequenced from a single sample in a study of cytomegalovirus exposure and HLA in healthy donors. Researchers ran the PCR with 60 Vbeta and 13 Jbeta primers. Using immunoSEQ multiplex PCR, the repertoire was profiled, and TCRdb retains in-frame clones only, with some absent. The table includes about 190,000 clones, around 83% detected once. The specimen was PBMCs. The origin of the receptors is a woman aged 18-29 years in good health and CMV-seronegative.

This sequence joins TRBV27 and TRBJ2-7; D unclear. CDR3 length: 13 residues. V lost 5 bases and J lost 1, with 9 bases in between. From germline, CDR1 is MNHEY and CDR2 SMNVEV (reference sequence). The CDR3 DNA reads as TGTGCCAGCAGTCCCAGGCAGTCCTACGAGCAGTACTTC. Its translation: CASSPRQSYEQYF.

The chain is built from TRBV7-6 and TRBJ2-6; TRBD1 matches at 7 bases. Germline lookup yields CDR1 SGHVS and CDR2 FNYEAQ. The CDR3 runs to 16 residues. V was pared by 4 bases and J by 3 bases, with 6 bases of the junction left unmatched. CDR3 protein: CASSSTTGVGANVLTF. The CDR3 DNA sequence: TGTGCCAGCAGCTCGACAACAGGGGTTGGGGCCAACGTCCTGACTTTC.

The gene calls are TRBV7-8 and TRBJ2-2, with 9 nucleotides matching TRBD2. J lost 4 bases, V lost 2 bases, and 8 bases had no gene match. Germline V CDR1 and CDR2: SGHVS, FQNEAQ. This CDR3 comprises 17 residues. CDR3 coding DNA: TGTGCCAGCAGCTTATATTGGCGGGGGGGCGGCACCGGGGAGCTGTTTTTT. This encodes CASSLYWRGGGTGELFF.

V gene TRBV9 combines with J gene TRBJ2-2; TRBD2 matches 11 bases. CDR1 SGDLS and CDR2 YYNGEE come from the germline V gene. Trimming removed 3 bases from V and 6 bases from J; junction bases left unmatched: 13. The CDR3 runs to 18 residues. This CDR3 is CASSAGGFGSGRAGELFF. CDR3 in DNA: TGTGCCAGCAGCGCAGGGGGTTTTGGTAGCGGGAGGGCCGGGGAGCTGTTTTTT.

This chain uses TRBV20-1 with TRBJ1-1; tentative D call: TRBD1 (5 bases). Trimming pared 5 bases from V and 6 bases from J, leaving 10 bases between. Germline CDR1 and CDR2: DFQATT and SNEGSKA (reference sequence). The CDR3 contains 11 residues. CDR3 sequence (DNA): TGCAGTGCTTGGGGGGGTGCTGAAGCTTTCTTT. Its translation is CSAWGGAEAFF.

The chain carries TRBV6-5 and TRBJ2-1, with 7 bases fitting TRBD2. The germline gives CDR1 MNHEY, CDR2 SVGAGI. The CDR3 spans 14 residues. The ends lost 5 bases at V and 6 bases at J; junction bases unmatched: 7. The CDR3 DNA follows: TGTGCCAGCAGTGAAGGTGGGGGGGTCAATGAGCAGTTCTTC. Translated, it gives CASSEGGGVNEQFF.

The chain recombines TRBV2 with TRBJ2-3, with 13 positions matching TRBD2. This CDR3 is built from 14 residues. V dropped 6 bases and J dropped 4; count of bases not matched to a gene: 1. Germline CDR1 SNHLY, CDR2 FYNNEI. CDR3 sequence: CASRGTSGADTQYF. The CDR3 DNA is TGTGCCAGCAGGGGGACTAGCGGGGCAGATACGCAGTATTTT.

This chain links TRBV7-9 with TRBJ2-1, with 12 bases matching TRBD2. This CDR3 is built from 14 residues. Looked up from germline, CDR1 is SEHNR and CDR2 is FQNEAQ (reference sequence). Unmatched junction bases numbered 2, after V lost 3 bases and J lost 8 bases. CDR3 in amino acids: CASSLTSGSYEQFF. Here the CDR3 DNA reads TGTGCCAGCAGCTTGACTAGCGGGAGTTATGAGCAGTTCTTC.

This clone was seen a single time. This rearrangement joins TRBV5-1 to TRBJ2-2, with TRBD1 matching 9 bases. CDR1 SGHRS and CDR2 YFSETQ come from the germline V gene. This CDR3 spans 16 amino acids. V lost 5 bases, J lost 4 bases, and 9 bases stayed unmatched. CDR3 loop: CASRQTGGGGTGELFF. The CDR3 nucleotides are TGCGCCAGCAGGCAAACAGGGGGCGGTGGCACCGGGGAGCTGTTTTTT.

In its sample, this clone was seen once. The chain combines TRBV6-1 with TRBJ1-5; 7 nucleotides align to TRBD1. Germline V gene data show CDR1 as MNHNS and CDR2 as SASEGT. V lost 7 bases and J lost 0; bases outside the gene matches: 6. The CDR3 has 15 residues. The CDR3 loop reads CASTDREHSNQPQHF. The CDR3 DNA reads TGTGCCAGCACTGACAGGGAACATAGCAATCAGCCCCAGCATTTT.

This chain connects TRBV7-2 to TRBJ2-1, with TRBD2 identical over 8 bases. The ends lost 3 bases at V and 0 bases at J; junction bases unmatched: 1. There are 15 residues in the CDR3. The germline gives CDR1 SGHTA, CDR2 FQGNSA. CDR3 DNA: TGTGCCAGCAGCTTCAGCGGGAGCTCCTACAATGAGCAGTTCTTC. This encodes CASSFSGSSYNEQFF. The whole variable domain, remainder taken from reference TRBV7-2 and TRBJ2-1, is GAGVSQSPSNKVTEKGKDVELRCDPISGHTALYWYRQSLGQGLEFLIYFQGNSAPDKSGLPSDRFSAERTGGSVSTLTIQRTQQEDSAVYLCASSFSGSSYNEQFFGPGTRLTVL.

This rearrangement joins TRBV28 to TRBJ2-1; D might be TRBD1 (6 bases). V lost 2 bases and J 2 bases, leaving 19 bases between the germline ends. Germline CDR1 and CDR2: MDHEN and SYDVKM. The CDR3 extends over 18 amino acids. In DNA, the CDR3 is TGTGCCAGCAGTTTACTGCTCGGGACACCAGATCCCTACAATGAGCAGTTCTTC. This gives the protein CASSLLLGTPDPYNEQFF.

CDR3 protein: CSAGGTGTEAFF. Written as DNA, the CDR3 is TGCAGCGCAGGGGGCACGGGCACTGAAGCTTTCTTT. The chain uses TRBV29-1 and TRBJ1-1; TRBD1 matches at 8 bases. V lost 7 bases and J lost 4; bases outside the gene matches: 5. Looked up from germline, CDR1 is SQVTM and CDR2 is ANQGSEA. The CDR3 has 12 amino acids.

The J gene is TRBJ1-1, the V gene TRBV27; 7 bases map to TRBD1. Per the germline V gene, CDR1 is MNHEY and CDR2 is SMNVEV (reference sequence). The CDR3 totals 15 residues. V gave up 7 bases and J gave up 3 bases; unmatched junction bases: 11. The CDR3 here is CASKSRPQGDTEAFF. The CDR3 nucleotides read TGTGCCAGCAAGTCCCGGCCCCAGGGGGACACTGAAGCTTTCTTT.

This clone was seen a single time. V is TRBV25-1 and J is TRBJ2-3, with 7 bases that match TRBD2. This CDR3 comprises 14 residues. CDR1 is MGHDK, CDR2 SYGVNS, per germline. With 7 bases clipped from V and 4 bases from J, the junction kept 8 bases outside the gene matches. In nucleotides, the CDR3 is TGTGCCAGCATCAGGGCGGGAGAGGCAGATACGCAGTATTTT. It yields the protein CASIRAGEADTQYF. Complete variable domain (other parts from reference TRBV25-1 and TRBJ2-3): EADIYQTPRYLVIGTGKKITLECSQTMGHDKMYWYQQDPGMELHLIHYSYGVNSTEKGDLSSESTVSRIRTEHFPLTLESARPSHTSQYLCASIRAGEADTQYFGPGTRLTVL.

The chain recombines TRBV19 with TRBJ1-6, with TRBD1 identical over 7 bases. The germline V gene has CDR1 LNHDA and CDR2 SQIVND (reference sequence). The CDR3 is made up of 15 amino acids. The trim removed 5 bases at V and 10 bases at J, leaving 11 bases unmatched. CDR3 in DNA: TGTGCCAGTAGTTCGACCAGGGGGAGCGGATCACCCCTCCACTTT. Protein product: CASSSTRGSGSPLHF.

This clone has a handful of counts. The chain uses TRBV6-5 and TRBJ1-1; maybe TRBD1 (6 bases). Between the trimmed V and J ends, which lost 5 bases and 4 bases, there was a span of 14 bases. CDR3 length: 14 amino acids. CDR1 and CDR2 from the germline V gene are MNHEY and SVGAGI. DNA of the CDR3: TGTGCCAGCAGTCCTAGGGGGGGAAGCACTGAAGCTTTCTTT. Amino acids: CASSPRGGSTEAFF.

The chain links TRBV2 to TRBJ1-4, with 10 bases lining up with TRBD1. V lost 6 bases, J lost 6 bases, and 1 base stayed unmatched. The CDR3 covers 13 residues. CDR1 is SNHLY, CDR2 FYNNEI, per germline. CDR3 nucleotides: TGTGCCAGCAGAGGACAGGGGGATGAAAAACTGTTTTTT. Protein: CASRGQGDEKLFF. The full variable domain, rest sourced from reference TRBV2 and TRBJ1-4, is EPEVTQTPSHQVTQMGQEVILRCVPISNHLYFYWYRQILGQKVEFLVSFYNNEISEKSEIFDDQFSVERPDGSNFTLKIRSTKLEDSAMYFCASRGQGDEKLFFGSGTQLSVL.

The gene calls are TRBV7-9 and TRBJ1-2; no definite D call. V was clipped by 6 bases and J by 4 bases, with 6 bases between them. The CDR3 runs to 11 residues. Germline values: CDR1 SEHNR, CDR2 FQNEAQ (reference sequence). CDR3 protein: CASSGSYGYTF. CDR3 DNA sequence: TGTGCCAGCAGTGGGAGCTATGGCTACACCTTC.